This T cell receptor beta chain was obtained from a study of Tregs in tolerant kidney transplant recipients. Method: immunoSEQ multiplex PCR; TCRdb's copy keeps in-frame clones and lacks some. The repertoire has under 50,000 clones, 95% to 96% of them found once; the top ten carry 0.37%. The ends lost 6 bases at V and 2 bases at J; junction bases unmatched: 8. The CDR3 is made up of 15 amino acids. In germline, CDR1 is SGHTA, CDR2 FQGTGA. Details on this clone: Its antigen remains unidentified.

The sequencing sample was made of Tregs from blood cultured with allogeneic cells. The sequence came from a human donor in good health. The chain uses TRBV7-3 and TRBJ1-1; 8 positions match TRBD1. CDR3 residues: CASSPGTGGNTEAFF. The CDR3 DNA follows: TGTGCCAGCAGTCCCGGGACAGGAGGAAACACTGAAGCTTTCTTT.